The TCR beta chain described here comes from a study of beta chain features in type 1 diabetes. The table lists this clone with a few counts. V lost 4 bases and J lost 12; bases outside the gene matches: 16. CDR3 size: 16 residues. Germline V gene data show CDR1 as MNHNY and CDR2 as SVGAGI (reference sequence). There was one heparinised blood draw per donor, averaging around 100 mL. Since all of the isolated RNA was reverse transcribed, expressed TCRB transcripts were what got sequenced. Data came from immunoSEQ multiplex PCR; TCRdb stores just in-frame clones and leaves some out. The sample yields 500,000 to 700,000 clones, 15% seen once.

This receptor was obtained from a young man in good health. The J gene is TRBJ2-3, the V gene TRBV6-6, with TRBD1 matching over 10 bases. Sequences were obtained from naive CD4+ T cells from blood. The CDR3 reads CASSSFSPGQGTGQYF. The CDR3 DNA is TGTGCCAGCAGTTCCTTCTCGCCGGGACAGGGGACAGGACAGTATTTT.